A single sample gave rise to the 8 T cell receptor beta chains below, sequenced in a study of CD8 T cells in Susac syndrome. Random hexamers served to reverse transcribe roughly 0.5 to 1 ug RNA. TCRdb recomputed calls from the immunoSEQ multiplex PCR reads with MiXCR, one row per CDR3 protein. The sample holds 180,000 or so distinct CDR3 sequences, around 94% seen once. Specimen: CD4+ T cells from PBMCs. The receptors here all came from a human donor in good health.

This chain links TRBV20-1 with TRBJ1-6; D not resolved. The CDR3 spans 13 residues. The germline V and J ends were trimmed by 1 base and 7 bases, with 8 bases remaining between them. Germline V gives CDR1 DFQATT, CDR2 SNEGSKA (reference sequence). DNA for the CDR3: TGCAGTGCTAGAGGCGGACTGAATTCACCCCTCCACTTT. Protein product: CSARGGLNSPLHF.

In its sample, this clonotype was seen a few times. The chain recombines TRBV20-1 with TRBJ1-1, with 7 positions matching TRBD1. Germline loops: CDR1 DFQATT, CDR2 SNEGSKA (reference sequence). The CDR3 covers 14 residues. Losses at the gene ends were 5 bases for V and 0 bases for J; bases not matched to a gene: 6. CDR3 nucleotides: TGCAGTGCTCGCGACAGGGTGGTGAACACTGAAGCTTTCTTT. Its translation is CSARDRVVNTEAFF.

The rearrangement links TRBV20-1 to TRBJ1-2; D gene unclear. The V gene's germline CDR1 is DFQATT and CDR2 SNEGSKA (reference sequence). The ends were cut back, 0 bases at V and 11 bases at J, with 13 bases in the middle. The CDR3 spans 12 residues. The CDR3 nucleotides are TGCAGTGCTAGAGATCAATTGGCCTTGTACACCTTC. Its translation is CSARDQLALYTF.

The J gene is TRBJ2-6, the V gene TRBV20-1; D not certain. The CDR3 has 13 residues. V shed 3 bases and J shed 2 bases, with 5 bases lying between them. CDR1 is DFQATT and CDR2 is SNEGSKA in the germline V gene (reference sequence). Written as DNA, the CDR3 is TGCAGTGCTAGGTCGGCTGGGGCCAACGTCCTGACTTTC. Its translation: CSARSAGANVLTF.

This sequence joins TRBV30 and TRBJ2-7; 7 bases map to TRBD2. V shed 3 bases, J shed 3 bases, and the junction held 5 bases outside the gene matches. This CDR3 is 13 amino acids long. Per the germline V gene, CDR1 is GTSNPN and CDR2 is SVGIG (reference sequence). In DNA, the CDR3 is TGTGCCTGGAGCGCACCGGGGGGCTACGAGCAGTACTTC. It specifies CAWSAPGGYEQYF.

V usage is TRBV9 and J usage is TRBJ2-3, with 7 positions matching TRBD2. V lost 3 bases to trimming and J lost 5 bases; unmatched junction nucleotides: 9. Germline-derived CDR1 and CDR2 are SGDLS and YYNGEE. The CDR3 extends over 15 amino acids. The CDR3 region is CASSAGGLAVDTQYF. CDR3 nucleotides: TGTGCCAGCAGCGCCGGCGGGCTAGCGGTAGATACGCAGTATTTT.

In DNA, the CDR3 is TGCAGTGCTCGGGGGCTTCTGGGCACAGATACGCAGTATTTT. Translating gives CSARGLLGTDTQYF. The V and J genes are TRBV20-1 and TRBJ2-3; possibly TRBD1 or TRBD2 for D (6 bases each). Germline assignment: CDR1 DFQATT and CDR2 SNEGSKA (reference sequence). Trimming pared 5 bases from V and 1 base from J, leaving 13 bases between. This CDR3 spans 14 amino acids.

The V and J genes are TRBV12-3 or TRBV12-4 and TRBJ2-5; TRBD1 agrees at 8 bases. The ends lost 5 bases at V and 4 bases at J; junction bases unmatched: 6. The CDR3 is 14 residues long. The CDR3 region is CASSRRGLGETQYF. Here the CDR3 DNA reads TGTGCCAGCAGTCGCAGGGGGCTTGGAGAGACCCAGTACTTC.